These 22 T cell receptor beta chains came from one sample sequenced in a study of blood T cell repertoires in COVID-19 (dated by TCRdb to the early 2020s). Library prep was done by the immunoSEQ multiplex PCR assay. Drawn from immuneACCESS, this table holds only the in-frame rearrangements with V and J called that TCRdb kept. Clones are partly lost; checked studies trace under half to an unresolved V gene and leave the rest unexplained. Here the sample has around 130,000 clones; 84% occur a single time. Approximately 1.5% of the sample is in the top ten clones. The sample taken for sequencing was peripheral blood. Every receptor here comes from a man aged 55 to 70 with acute or convalescent COVID-19.

The V gene is TRBV5-1, the J gene TRBJ2-7, with TRBD2 as a possible D gene (6 bases). CDR1 and CDR2 (germline): SGHRS, YFSETQ. The CDR3 is 14 residues long. Between the trimmed V and J ends, which lost 0 bases and 4 bases, there was a span of 11 bases. The CDR3 coding sequence is TGCGCCAGCAGCTTGGGCCTAGCGCTTTACGAGCAGTACTTC. This sequence encodes CASSLGLALYEQYF.

The chain carries TRBV11-3 and TRBJ2-3; D unclear. Germline V lookup: CDR1 SGHNT, CDR2 YENEEA. This CDR3 is built from 12 residues. Trimming removed 3 bases from V and 3 bases from J, with 4 bases in between. The CDR3 DNA follows: TGTGCCAGCAGCTTGAGTACAGATACGCAGTATTTT. Translated: CASSLSTDTQYF.

The CDR3 loop is CASSPYRGGSYNSPLHF. CDR3 in DNA: TGTGCCAGCAGTCCTTACAGGGGAGGCTCCTATAATTCACCCCTCCACTTT. The chain is built from TRBV27 and TRBJ1-6; the match to TRBD1 covers 7 bases. Germline V gene lookup returns CDR1 MNHEY and CDR2 SMNVEV (reference sequence). The CDR3 is 17 amino acids. Germline trimming cut 5 bases from V and 0 bases from J; bases unmatched to any gene: 7.

V is TRBV6-5 and J is TRBJ2-2; possibly TRBD1 for D (6 bases). Germline lookup yields CDR1 MNHEY and CDR2 SVGAGI. This CDR3 is 15 amino acids long. Trimming stripped 4 bases from V and 3 bases from J, with 12 bases between. This CDR3 reads CASSSGPGDTGELFF. In nucleotides, the CDR3 is TGTGCCAGCAGTTCAGGTCCAGGGGACACCGGGGAGCTGTTTTTT.

The gene calls are TRBV10-1 and TRBJ2-3; TRBD2 matches at 7 bases. This CDR3 is 14 amino acids long. Trimming took 7 bases from V and 2 from J; bases not matched to a gene: 6. Germline loops: CDR1 WNHNN, CDR2 SYGVQD (reference sequence). In DNA, the CDR3 is TGCGCCAGCATGGACGGGGGGATCACAGATACGCAGTATTTT. Amino acids: CASMDGGITDTQYF.

This chain uses TRBV29-1 with TRBJ2-6; no definite D call. V lost 7 bases, J lost 2 bases, and 9 bases lay in between. The CDR3 contains 13 residues. Germline V gene sequence: CDR1 SQVTM, CDR2 ANQGSEA. CDR3 DNA: TGCAGCGCCACAGTGGCTGGGGCCAACGTCCTGACTTTC. It encodes CSATVAGANVLTF. The variable domain in full, with the rest retrieved from reference TRBV29-1 and TRBJ2-6, is SAVISQKPSRDICQRGTSLTIQCQVDSQVTMMFWYRQQPGQSLTLIATANQGSEATYESGFVIDKFPISRPNLTFSTLTVSNMSPEDSSIYLCSATVAGANVLTFGAGSRLTVL.

The table lists this clone with a count of one. The chain is built from TRBV6-5 and TRBJ1-1, with D uncertain. The V gene lost 1 base and the J gene lost 8 bases, with 17 bases spanning the gap. This CDR3 has 15 residues. Germline CDR1 is MNHEY and CDR2 is SVGAGI. CDR3 sequence (DNA): TGTGCCAGCAGTTACTTCGGGGTCCTAGGTGGAGAAGCTTTCTTT. This sequence encodes CASSYFGVLGGEAFF.

This clone was picked up one time. The V call is TRBV6-6, the J call TRBJ1-2, with TRBD1 as a possible D gene (6 bases). Germline V CDR1 and CDR2: MNHNY, SVGAGI (reference sequence). V lost 9 bases and J lost 2, with 7 bases in between. This CDR3 is 11 amino acids long. The CDR3 coding sequence is TGTGCCAGTACAGGGAACTATGGCTACACCTTC. It codes for CASTGNYGYTF.

The chain has TRBV5-1 and TRBJ1-6; D gene unclear. Trimming removed 0 bases from V and 6 bases from J, with 7 bases in between. The CDR3 has 14 residues. CDR1 is SGHRS and CDR2 is YFSETQ in the germline V gene. The DNA for the CDR3 is TGCGCCAGCAGCTTGGGTCAGGCTAATTCACCCCTCCACTTT. Its translation is CASSLGQANSPLHF.

This clone appeared a few times. V gene TRBV27 combines with J gene TRBJ2-1, with TRBD1 matching over 9 bases. CDR1 is MNHEY, CDR2 SMNVEV, per germline (reference sequence). The J segment lost 8 bases and the V segment lost 5 bases, leaving 10 bases of the junction unmatched. The CDR3 has 15 amino acids. CDR3 coding DNA: TGTGCCAGCAGTCCAGCTGCACAGGGGGCTGATGAGCAGTTCTTC. The encoded protein is CASSPAAQGADEQFF.

This chain links TRBV2 with TRBJ2-7; TRBD1 matches 11 bases. This CDR3 region has 16 residues. The trim removed 5 bases at V and 3 bases at J, leaving 9 bases unmatched. Germline V CDR1 and CDR2: SNHLY, FYNNEI. This CDR3 is CASSWDRGFLVYEQYF. The CDR3 nucleotides read TGTGCCAGCAGTTGGGACAGGGGGTTTTTGGTCTACGAGCAGTACTTC.

The genes are TRBV5-8 and TRBJ2-1, with TRBD2 matching over 9 bases. The V and J ends lost 0 bases and 9 bases, in that order; junction bases with no gene match: 1. CDR1 is SGHTS, CDR2 YDEGEE, per germline. The CDR3 is 13 amino acids. The CDR3 DNA reads TGTGCCAGCAGCTTGGGCGGGAGGGTTGAGCAGTTCTTC. Protein sequence: CASSLGGRVEQFF. The full variable domain, completed using reference TRBV5-8 and TRBJ2-1, is EAGVTQSPTHLIKTRGQQATLRCSPISGHTSVYWYQQALGLGLQFLLWYDEGEERNRGNFPPRFSGRQFPNYSSELNVNALELEDSALYLCASSLGGRVEQFFGPGTRLTVL.

The chain has TRBV6-4 and TRBJ1-5; D might be TRBD1 (6 bases). This CDR3 has 13 amino acids. From germline, CDR1 is MRHNA and CDR2 SNTAGT. V was trimmed by 8 bases and J by 4 bases, leaving 12 bases between them. The CDR3 here is CASSQGKNQPQHF. As DNA, the CDR3 is TGTGCCAGCTCCCAGGGGAAGAATCAGCCCCAGCATTTT.

This rearrangement joins TRBV19 to TRBJ1-4, with 9 bases identical to TRBD1. This CDR3 contains 15 residues. The V and J ends lost 7 bases and 4 bases, in that order; junction bases with no gene match: 7. The germline V gene has CDR1 LNHDA and CDR2 SQIVND (reference sequence). CDR3 in DNA: TGTGCCAGTACCCCGGGACAGGGACTTAATGAAAAACTGTTTTTT. This translates into CASTPGQGLNEKLFF.

This clone was seen a handful of times. The chain has TRBV19 and TRBJ1-4, with D unclear. This CDR3 is 14 amino acids long. Germline values: CDR1 LNHDA, CDR2 SQIVND (reference sequence). V was pared by 3 bases and J by 8 bases, with 13 bases between. The CDR3 here is CASSMGRAREKLFF. The CDR3 DNA is TGTGCCAGTAGTATGGGGAGGGCGAGAGAAAAACTGTTTTTT.

The chain joins TRBV9 to TRBJ1-6; D call uncertain. CDR3 length: 17 residues. Trimming pared 4 bases from V and 5 bases from J, leaving 19 bases between. CDR1 SGDLS and CDR2 YYNGEE come from the germline V gene. CDR3 sequence (DNA): TGTGCCAGCAGCCCCCGGCCGGAGGCAGCTCATAATTCACCCCTCCACTTT. This gives the protein CASSPRPEAAHNSPLHF.

The rearrangement joins TRBV5-1 to TRBJ1-1; a weak D match, TRBD1 (5 bases). Germline V gene data show CDR1 as SGHRS and CDR2 as YFSETQ. The CDR3 contains 15 residues. Between the trimmed V and J ends, which lost 0 bases and 0 bases, there was a span of 9 bases. CDR3 in amino acids: CASSLVGGLNTEAFF. In DNA, the CDR3 is TGCGCCAGCAGCTTGGTCGGGGGATTGAACACTGAAGCTTTCTTT.

V gene TRBV5-6 combines with J gene TRBJ2-4; D is undetermined. In germline, CDR1 is SGHDT, CDR2 YYEEEE. Deletions cut 2 bases from V and 0 bases from J, with 6 bases between. The length of the CDR3 is 14 residues. CDR3 sequence reads: CASSFPLAKNIQYF. The DNA for the CDR3 is TGTGCCAGCAGCTTCCCCCTAGCCAAAAACATTCAGTACTTC.

V is TRBV30 and J is TRBJ1-1; D perhaps matches TRBD1 (6 bases). Germline CDR1 is GTSNPN and CDR2 is SVGIG (reference sequence). The CDR3 consists of 13 residues. The germline V and J ends were trimmed by 6 bases and 0 bases, with 11 bases remaining between them. As DNA, the CDR3 is TGTGCCTGCAAAGGGACATTGAACACTGAAGCTTTCTTT. This translates into CACKGTLNTEAFF.

The sample holds a few counts of this clone. The chain couples TRBV6-5 to TRBJ2-3; 7 bases match TRBD1. Trimming at V came to 6 bases and at J to 0 bases, leaving 6 bases not matched to a gene. Germline-derived CDR1 and CDR2 are MNHEY and SVGAGI. There are 15 residues in the CDR3. CDR3 sequence: CASRPGQTSTDTQYF. The CDR3 bases are TGTGCCAGCAGACCGGGACAGACTAGCACAGATACGCAGTATTTT.

The rearrangement links TRBV5-6 to TRBJ1-5, with TRBD1 matching over 9 bases. The CDR3 contains 17 residues. Germline V lookup: CDR1 SGHDT, CDR2 YYEEEE. V was clipped by 1 base and J by 5 bases; unmatched bases: 10. CDR3 sequence reads: CASSLRQGEGIHQPQHF. The CDR3 region has the DNA TGTGCCAGCAGCTTGCGACAGGGGGAAGGTATACATCAGCCCCAGCATTTT.

This CDR3 reads CASRQGDHGYTF. For the CDR3, the DNA is TGTGCCAGCAGACAGGGGGACCATGGCTACACCTTC. The chain couples TRBV27 to TRBJ1-2; 8 bases are shared with TRBD1. Trimming took 6 bases from V and 6 from J; bases not matched to a gene: 3. The CDR3 has 12 amino acids. The germline V gene has CDR1 MNHEY and CDR2 SMNVEV (reference sequence).